The 20 T cell receptor beta chains given below trace back to one sample, sequenced in a study of T cell changes during pregnancy in multiple sclerosis (dated by TCRdb to the late 2010s). The method behind the library was the immunoSEQ multiplex PCR assay. TCRdb carries this immuneACCESS record with in-frame sequences only. Its versions omit some clonotypes, under half of them owing to an unresolved V gene in the studies checked, with the rest unexplained. Here the sample has some 28,000 clones; approximately 91% occur a single time. Of the sample, 0.45% to 0.6% falls within the top ten clones. The material sequenced was CD4+ T cells from peripheral blood mononuclear cells, taken in the first trimester of pregnancy. The receptors shown here come from a female donor in good health, enrolled as a control in a pregnancy study.

As for this clone: A read error may account for a junction end that differs from germline. The chain is built from TRBV6-1 and TRBJ1-2, with D possibly matching TRBD1 (6 bases). In germline, CDR1 is MNHNS, CDR2 SASEGT. The CDR3 covers 13 residues. The CDR3 loop is CASSEGANYGYTF. The CDR3 nucleotides are TGTGCCAGCAGTGAGGGGGCTAATTATGGCTACACCTTC.

V usage is TRBV11-2 and J usage is TRBJ2-5, with a possible D match to TRBD1 (6 bases). CDR3 size: 13 residues. V was shortened by 3 bases and J by 4 bases, with 9 bases between the two germline ends. The V gene's germline CDR1 is SGHAT and CDR2 FQNNGV. The CDR3 here is CASSFIGGETQYF. The CDR3 DNA reads as TGTGCCAGCAGCTTTATAGGGGGAGAGACCCAGTACTTC.

The chain carries TRBV7-2 and TRBJ2-1, with 9 positions matching TRBD1. This CDR3 contains 14 residues. The germline V gene encodes CDR1 SGHTA and CDR2 FQGNSA. V lost 5 bases to trimming and J lost 7 bases; unmatched junction nucleotides: 6. As DNA, the CDR3 is TGTGCCAGCAGCCAAAGGGACAGGGCGAATGAGCAGTTCTTC. This gives the protein CASSQRDRANEQFF.

The V call is TRBV5-4, the J call TRBJ1-2; D possibly corresponds to TRBD1 (6 bases). Trimming stripped 4 bases from V and 8 bases from J, with 21 bases between. Germline CDR1 reads SGHNT; CDR2 reads YYREEE (reference sequence). CDR3 size: 15 residues. The CDR3 coding sequence is TGTGCCAGCAGCGCCGACAGGATCCCTTCGAGAGGCTACACCTTC. It encodes CASSADRIPSRGYTF.

This rearrangement joins TRBV19 to TRBJ2-1; 8 nucleotides align to TRBD2. The CDR3 covers 16 residues. Unmatched junction bases numbered 7, after V lost 4 bases and J lost 2 bases. Germline CDR1 is LNHDA and CDR2 is SQIVND (reference sequence). This chain's CDR3 is CASSTFGGAAYNEQFF. In DNA form, the CDR3 reads TGTGCCAGTAGTACATTCGGGGGGGCAGCCTACAATGAGCAGTTCTTC.

This sequence joins TRBV7-2 and TRBJ2-7; 15 bases are shared with TRBD2. V gave up 3 bases and J gave up 11 bases; unmatched junction bases: 8. The CDR3 contains 15 residues. The germline CDR1 and CDR2 sequences are SGHTA and FQGNSA. CDR3: CASSFSGTSGRREYF. CDR3 DNA: TGTGCCAGCAGCTTTAGTGGGACTAGCGGGAGGCGGGAGTACTTC.

This chain uses TRBV13 with TRBJ1-5, with D uncertain. This CDR3 contains 16 residues. Between the trimmed V and J ends, which lost 5 bases and 1 base, there was a span of 15 bases. Germline values: CDR1 PRHDT, CDR2 FYEKMQ (reference sequence). CDR3: CASSPAREGSNQPQHF. CDR3 sequence (DNA): TGTGCCAGCAGCCCGGCGAGGGAAGGCAGCAATCAGCCCCAGCATTTT.

Written as DNA, the CDR3 is TGTGCCAGCAGCTTAGTGTCCGCGGGAGGTTTCCACGAGCAGTACTTC. Translated, it gives CASSLVSAGGFHEQYF. The chain is built from TRBV7-2 and TRBJ2-7, with 8 bases aligning to TRBD2. The CDR3 is 16 amino acids. V lost 1 base and J lost 5; bases outside the gene matches: 10. Germline V CDR1 and CDR2: SGHTA, FQGNSA. Combining the CDR3 with reference TRBV7-2 and TRBJ2-7 gives the whole variable domain GAGVSQSPSNKVTEKGKDVELRCDPISGHTALYWYRQSLGQGLEFLIYFQGNSAPDKSGLPSDRFSAERTGGSVSTLTIQRTQQEDSAVYLCASSLVSAGGFHEQYFGPGTRLTVT.

This chain joins TRBV6-4 and TRBJ2-3, with TRBD2 matching 12 bases. V trimming: 5 bases; J trimming: 3 bases; junction bases outside the gene matches: 3. Germline loops: CDR1 MRHNA, CDR2 SNTAGT. CDR3 length: 15 residues. The CDR3 spells CASSPSGGATDTQYF. The CDR3 DNA reads as TGTGCCAGCAGTCCTAGCGGGGGGGCAACAGATACGCAGTATTTT.

The chain is built from TRBV29-1 and TRBJ1-1; D gene unclear. V lost 2 bases to trimming and J lost 0 bases, with 13 bases between them. The CDR3 contains 15 residues. Germline V lookup: CDR1 SQVTM, CDR2 ANQGSEA. The CDR3 protein is CSVESRQAMNTEAFF. The CDR3 DNA follows: TGCAGCGTTGAAAGCCGTCAGGCCATGAACACTGAAGCTTTCTTT.

This rearrangement joins TRBV28 to TRBJ1-5, with D hard to call. Germline V gene sequence: CDR1 MDHEN, CDR2 SYDVKM. This CDR3 has 15 amino acids. Trimming took off 4 bases at V and 0 bases at J, with 10 bases between the two ends. The CDR3 DNA follows: TGTGCCAGCAGTTCTGTGGTCGGTAGCAATCAGCCCCAGCATTTT. This encodes CASSSVVGSNQPQHF.

This chain connects TRBV4-2 to TRBJ1-2; 7 positions agree with TRBD1. This CDR3 region has 17 residues. Germline V gives CDR1 LGHNA, CDR2 YNFKEQ. V shed 1 base, J shed 6 bases, and the junction held 14 bases outside the gene matches. CDR3: CASSQVVGGHLFDGYTF. The CDR3 bases are TGTGCCAGCAGCCAAGTTGTAGGGGGCCATTTATTCGATGGCTACACCTTC.

The chain is built from TRBV6-5 and TRBJ2-1; TRBD2 agrees at 7 bases. This CDR3 has 15 amino acids. The trim removed 2 bases at V and 7 bases at J, leaving 8 bases unmatched. The germline CDR1 and CDR2 sequences are MNHEY and SVGAGI. CDR3 bases: TGTGCCAGCAGTTACGGGATCACGGGGGGAAATGAGCAGTTCTTC. Its translation: CASSYGITGGNEQFF.

This clone has just one count. The chain combines TRBV19 with TRBJ2-1, with TRBD2 matching 7 bases. The CDR3 consists of 14 residues. With V trimmed by 9 bases and J by 3 bases, 8 bases remained unmatched. Germline CDR1 LNHDA, CDR2 SQIVND (reference sequence). The CDR3 sequence is CASLGGGDYNEQFF. CDR3 nucleotide sequence: TGTGCCAGCCTGGGCGGGGGAGACTACAATGAGCAGTTCTTC. Supplemented by reference TRBV19 and TRBJ2-1, the full variable domain reads DGGITQSPKYLFRKEGQNVTLSCEQNLNHDAMYWYRQDPGQGLRLIYYSQIVNDFQKGDIAEGYSVSREKKESFPLTVTSAQKNPTAFYLCASLGGGDYNEQFFGPGTRLTVL.

The chain combines TRBV5-4 with TRBJ2-5, with no clear D. The CDR3 runs 16 residues. V lost 1 base and J 2 bases, leaving 15 bases between the germline ends. Germline V gene lookup returns CDR1 SGHNT and CDR2 YYREEE (reference sequence). The CDR3 here is CASSLSPPRQQETQYF. The CDR3 nucleotides read TGTGCCAGCAGCTTGTCCCCCCCACGCCAGCAAGAGACCCAGTACTTC.

The chain carries TRBV4-2 and TRBJ2-1, with 8 nucleotides matching TRBD2. Germline V gene sequence: CDR1 LGHNA, CDR2 YNFKEQ. The CDR3 is 16 residues long. Losses at the gene ends were 0 bases for V and 3 bases for J; bases not matched to a gene: 4. CDR3 residues: CASSQDKSGGYNEQFF. The CDR3 nucleotides are TGTGCCAGCAGCCAAGATAAAAGCGGGGGCTACAATGAGCAGTTCTTC.

The chain combines TRBV18 with TRBJ2-1, with D possibly TRBD1 on 5 matching bases. Trimming took 1 base from V and 9 from J, leaving 13 bases between them. The CDR3 covers 14 residues. CDR1 is KGHSH, CDR2 LQKENI, per germline. CDR3 protein: CASSPQGLEGEQFF. The CDR3, as DNA: TGTGCCAGCTCACCACAGGGGTTAGAAGGTGAGCAGTTCTTC.

The J gene is TRBJ1-4, the V gene TRBV29-1; D not certain. The germline V gene encodes CDR1 SQVTM and CDR2 ANQGSEA. The CDR3 sequence is 12 residues long. The V end was cut by 7 bases, the J end by 6 bases, with 12 bases between. The CDR3 DNA reads TGCAGCGCCCGGGGTGTTGATGAAAAACTGTTTTTT. This translates into CSARGVDEKLFF. The variable domain in full, with the rest retrieved from reference TRBV29-1 and TRBJ1-4, is SAVISQKPSRDICQRGTSLTIQCQVDSQVTMMFWYRQQPGQSLTLIATANQGSEATYESGFVIDKFPISRPNLTFSTLTVSNMSPEDSSIYLCSARGVDEKLFFGSGTQLSVL.

The chain couples TRBV28 to TRBJ2-2, with TRBD2 matching over 8 bases. This CDR3 is built from 15 residues. Germline V gene lookup returns CDR1 MDHEN and CDR2 SYDVKM. V shed 6 bases, J shed 6 bases, and the junction held 9 bases outside the gene matches. DNA of the CDR3: TGTGCCAGCAGCCTCAGCGGGAGTAGGGCCGGGGAGCTGTTTTTT. Residues: CASSLSGSRAGELFF.

The V gene is TRBV18, the J gene TRBJ2-2, with 8 bases matching TRBD1. Germline CDR1 reads KGHSH; CDR2 reads LQKENI. The CDR3 covers 15 residues. V shed 5 bases and J 1 base; nucleotides not matched to a gene: 3. CDR3 DNA: TGTGCCAGCTCATCCGGGACAGGGAACACCGGGGAGCTGTTTTTT. Amino acid sequence: CASSSGTGNTGELFF.